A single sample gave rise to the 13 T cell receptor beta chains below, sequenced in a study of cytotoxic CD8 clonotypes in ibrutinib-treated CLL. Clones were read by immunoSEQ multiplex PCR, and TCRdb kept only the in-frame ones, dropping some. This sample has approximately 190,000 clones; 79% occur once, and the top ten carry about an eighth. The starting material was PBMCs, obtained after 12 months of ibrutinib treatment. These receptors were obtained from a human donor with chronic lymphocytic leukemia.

The CDR3 region is CASGLRTGELFF. In nucleotides, the CDR3 is TGTGCTAGTGGCCTGAGGACCGGGGAGCTGTTTTTT. This chain uses TRBV12-5 with TRBJ2-2; the D is unclear. Germline-derived CDR1 and CDR2 are LGHNT and FRNRAP. There are 12 residues in the CDR3. V was pared by 6 bases and J by 5 bases, with 7 bases between.

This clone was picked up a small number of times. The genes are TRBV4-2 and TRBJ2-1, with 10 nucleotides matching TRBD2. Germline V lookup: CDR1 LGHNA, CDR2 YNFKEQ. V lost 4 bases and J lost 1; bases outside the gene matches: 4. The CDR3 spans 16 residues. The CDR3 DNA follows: TGTGCCAGCAGCCGCTCACTAGCGGGATCCTACAATGAGCAGTTCTTC. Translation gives CASSRSLAGSYNEQFF.

CDR3 in amino acids: CASSKGDRDPSHNLAKNIQYF. Written as DNA, the CDR3 is TGTGCCAGCAGCAAAGGTGACCGGGACCCCTCTCATAATTTAGCCAAAAACATTCAGTACTTC. This chain links TRBV21-1 with TRBJ2-4. TRBV21-1 is a pseudogene locus. This CDR3 has 21 amino acids.

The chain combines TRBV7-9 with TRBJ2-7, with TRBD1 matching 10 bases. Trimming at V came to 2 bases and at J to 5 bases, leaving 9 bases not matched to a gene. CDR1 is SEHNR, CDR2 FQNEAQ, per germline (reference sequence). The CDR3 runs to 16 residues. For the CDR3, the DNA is TGTGCCAGCAGCTTATACCAGGGACAGGGGATTCACGAGCAGTACTTC. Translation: CASSLYQGQGIHEQYF.

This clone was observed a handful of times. The CDR3 sequence: CASSLWGSNQPQHF. For the CDR3, the DNA is TGCGCCAGCAGCTTGTGGGGCAGCAATCAGCCCCAGCATTTT. The rearrangement joins TRBV5-1 to TRBJ1-5, with D perhaps matching TRBD1 (5 bases). The germline gives CDR1 SGHRS, CDR2 YFSETQ. Trimming took off 1 base at V and 1 base at J, with 6 bases between the two ends. This CDR3 has 14 amino acids.

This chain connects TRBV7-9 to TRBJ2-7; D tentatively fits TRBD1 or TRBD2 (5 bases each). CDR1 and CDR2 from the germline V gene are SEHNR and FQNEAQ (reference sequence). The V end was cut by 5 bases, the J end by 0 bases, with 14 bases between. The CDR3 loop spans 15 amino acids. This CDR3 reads CASSPTAGSSYEQYF. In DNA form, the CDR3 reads TGTGCCAGCAGCCCCACGGCAGGGAGCTCCTACGAGCAGTACTTC.

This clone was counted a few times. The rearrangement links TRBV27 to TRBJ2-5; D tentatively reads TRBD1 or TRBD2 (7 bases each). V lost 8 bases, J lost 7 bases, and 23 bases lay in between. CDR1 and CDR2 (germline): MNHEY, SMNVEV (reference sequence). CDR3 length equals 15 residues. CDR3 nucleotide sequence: TGTGCCAGCCCAGGGGAGGGGGCGCCGTTAAGGACCCAGTACTTC. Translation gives CASPGEGAPLRTQYF.

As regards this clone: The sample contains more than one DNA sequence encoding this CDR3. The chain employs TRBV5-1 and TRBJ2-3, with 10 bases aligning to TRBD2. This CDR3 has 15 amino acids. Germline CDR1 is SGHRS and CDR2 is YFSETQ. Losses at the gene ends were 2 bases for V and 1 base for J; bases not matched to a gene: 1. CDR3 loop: CASSFGTSGTDTQYF. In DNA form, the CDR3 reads TGCGCCAGCAGCTTTGGGACTAGCGGCACAGATACGCAGTATTTT. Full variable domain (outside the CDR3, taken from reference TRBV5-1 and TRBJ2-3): KAGVTQTPRYLIKTRGQQVTLSCSPISGHRSVSWYQQTPGQGLQFLFEYFSETQRNKGNFPGRFSGRQFSNSRSEMNVSTLELGDSALYLCASSFGTSGTDTQYFGPGTRLTVL.

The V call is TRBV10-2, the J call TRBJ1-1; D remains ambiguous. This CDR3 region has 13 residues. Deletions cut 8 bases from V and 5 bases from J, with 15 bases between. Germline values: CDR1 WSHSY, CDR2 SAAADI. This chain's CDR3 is CASFMAGRTEAFF. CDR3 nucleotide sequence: TGCGCCAGCTTCATGGCGGGTCGGACTGAAGCTTTCTTT.

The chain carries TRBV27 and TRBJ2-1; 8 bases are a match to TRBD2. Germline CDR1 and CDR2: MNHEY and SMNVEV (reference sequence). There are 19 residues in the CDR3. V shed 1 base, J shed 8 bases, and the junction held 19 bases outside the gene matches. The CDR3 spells CASSLLASGYTPTFDEQFF. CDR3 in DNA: TGTGCCAGCAGTTTATTGGCTAGCGGGTATACCCCTACATTCGATGAGCAGTTCTTC.

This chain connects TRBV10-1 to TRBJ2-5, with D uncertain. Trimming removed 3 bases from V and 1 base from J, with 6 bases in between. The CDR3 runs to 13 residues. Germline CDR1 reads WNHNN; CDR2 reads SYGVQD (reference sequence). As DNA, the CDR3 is TGCGCCAGCAGTGATGGGGTCCAAGAGACCCAGTACTTC. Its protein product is CASSDGVQETQYF.

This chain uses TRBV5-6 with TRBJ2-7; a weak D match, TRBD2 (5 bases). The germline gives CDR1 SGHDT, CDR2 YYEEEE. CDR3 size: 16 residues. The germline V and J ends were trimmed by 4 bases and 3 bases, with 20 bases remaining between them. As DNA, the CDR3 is TGTGCCAGCAGCAGTTCTAGCAGCCCTACCCTCTACGAGCAGTACTTC. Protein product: CASSSSSSPTLYEQYF.

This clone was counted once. CDR3 DNA: TGTGCCAGTCGGACAGGGGGCGAAGGCTACACCTTC. Its protein product is CASRTGGEGYTF. V gene TRBV28 combines with J gene TRBJ1-2; 11 bases match TRBD1. The length of the CDR3 is 12 residues. Germline loops: CDR1 MDHEN, CDR2 SYDVKM. Trimming took 9 bases from V and 8 from J; bases not matched to a gene: 5.